This TCR beta chain comes out of a study of spatial heterogeneity in lung cancer. TCRdb itself ran the 5' RACE reads through MiXCR, one entry per CDR3 protein. This sample has roughly 48,000 distinct CDR3 sequences; approximately 5.7% occur once, and the top ten carry roughly 11%. This clonotype was picked up many times. Trimming removed 3 bases from V and 5 bases from J, with 10 bases in between. CDR1 and CDR2 (germline): DFQATT, SNEGSKA (reference sequence). This CDR3 has 12 residues. Time point denoted: sample taken at primary tumor resection. Whole RNA came from tumor, nontumor lung or frozen PBMC and was sequenced without being sorted.

The specimen comprised PBMCs, sampled at surgery. This clonotype was obtained from a male donor with early-stage non-small cell lung cancer. The chain couples TRBV20-1 to TRBJ2-5, with TRBD2 as a possible D gene (6 bases). CDR3 amino acids: CSASPRGETQYF. In DNA, the CDR3 is TGCAGTGCTAGCCCCCGGGGGGAGACCCAGTACTTC.